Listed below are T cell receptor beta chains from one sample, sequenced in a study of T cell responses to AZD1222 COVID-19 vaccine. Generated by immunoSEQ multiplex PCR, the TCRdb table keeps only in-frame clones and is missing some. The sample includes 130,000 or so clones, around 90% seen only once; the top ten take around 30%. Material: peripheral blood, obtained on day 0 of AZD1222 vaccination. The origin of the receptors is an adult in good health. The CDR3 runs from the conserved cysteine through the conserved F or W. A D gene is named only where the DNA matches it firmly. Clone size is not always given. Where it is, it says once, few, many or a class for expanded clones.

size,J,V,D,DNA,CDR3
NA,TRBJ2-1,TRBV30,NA,TGTGCCTGGAGTGTAGACTCGTACAATGAGCAGTTCTTC,CAWSVDSYNEQFF
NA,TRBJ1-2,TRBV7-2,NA,TGTGCCAGCAACCAAAAGGCAGGCTATGGCTACACCTTC,CASNQKAGYGYTF
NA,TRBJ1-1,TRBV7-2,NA,TGTGCCAGCAGTCCGAGGGTGTACACTGAAGCTTTCTTT,CASSPRVYTEAFF
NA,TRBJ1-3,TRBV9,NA,TGTGCCAGCAGCGTAGGCGGGACTGGAAACACCATATATTTT,CASSVGGTGNTIYF
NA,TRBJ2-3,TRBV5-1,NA,TGCGCCAGCAGGTCAGGGACGGGGACAGATACGCAGTATTTT,CASRSGTGTDTQYF
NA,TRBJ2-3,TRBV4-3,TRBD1,TGCGCCAGCAGCCCTACAGGGGGCCGCACAGATACGCAGTATTTT,CASSPTGGRTDTQYF
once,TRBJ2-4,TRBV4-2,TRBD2,TGTGCCAGCAGCTCAGTACTGGGACTAGCGGGAGCTGGATCCAAAAACATTCAGTACTTC,CASSSVLGLAGAGSKNIQYF
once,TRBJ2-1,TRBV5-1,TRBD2,TGCGCCAGCAGCTTTAGCGGGGATTACAATGAGCAGTTCTTC,CASSFSGDYNEQFF
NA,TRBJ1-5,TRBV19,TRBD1,TGTGCCAGTCATCAGGGGGCGGGAGGCTATCAGCCCCAGCATTTT,CASHQGAGGYQPQHF
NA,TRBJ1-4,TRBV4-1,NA,TGCGCCAGCAGCCAAGGTCAGCCAACTAATGAAAAACTGTTTTTT,CASSQGQPTNEKLFF
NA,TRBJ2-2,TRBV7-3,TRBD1,TGTGCCAGCAGCCACCGGGACAGGGGCCACGGGGAGCTGTTTTTT,CASSHRDRGHGELFF
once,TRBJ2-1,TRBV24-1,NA,TGTGCCATTTCGAGCGGTTTTGGGTACAATGAGCAGTTCTTC,CAISSGFGYNEQFF
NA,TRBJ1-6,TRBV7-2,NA,TGTGCCAGCAGCTTATTCGGGCGCAGTTATAATTCACCCCTCCACTTT,CASSLFGRSYNSPLHF
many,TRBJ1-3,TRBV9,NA,TGTGCCAGCAGCGTTGCTTCGGGACAAGATACTGGAAACACCATATATTTT,CASSVASGQDTGNTIYF
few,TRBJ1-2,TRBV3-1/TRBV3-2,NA,TGTGCCAGCAGCCAAGCCCAACCGACCTATGGCTACACCTTC,CASSQAQPTYGYTF
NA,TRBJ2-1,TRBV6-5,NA,TGTGCCAGCAGGTGGGGGGCATCCTACAATGAGCAGTTCTTC,CASRWGASYNEQFF
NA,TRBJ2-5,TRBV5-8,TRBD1,TGTGCCAGCAGCTTGGGACTTCCGGGACAGGGGGCAGAGACCCAGTACTTC,CASSLGLPGQGAETQYF
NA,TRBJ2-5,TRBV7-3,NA,TGTGCCAGCAGCTTAACGTCAGGGTTAGGGGAGACCCAGTACTTC,CASSLTSGLGETQYF
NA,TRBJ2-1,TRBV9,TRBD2,TGTGCCAGCAGCTTAACAGGGACTAGCGGGAGTCAGAATGAGCAGTTCTTC,CASSLTGTSGSQNEQFF
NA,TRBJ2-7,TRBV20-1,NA,TGCAGTGCTAGAGATACCGGCCACCTCTACTTC,CSARDTGHLYF
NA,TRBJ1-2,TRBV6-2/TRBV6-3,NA,TGTGCCAGCAGTTACTTAAGTGGCTACACCTTC,CASSYLSGYTF
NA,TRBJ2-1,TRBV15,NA,TGTGCCACCAGCAGAGATCCCGGGCCTGATGAGCAGTTCTTC,CATSRDPGPDEQFF
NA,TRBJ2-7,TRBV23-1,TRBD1,TGCGCCAGCTCGACCGGGACAGGCGACTACGAGCAGTACTTC,CASSTGTGDYEQYF
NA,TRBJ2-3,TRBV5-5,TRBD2,TGTGCCAGCAGCAGGGGACTAGCGGGAGTCGAAGATACGCAGTATTTT,CASSRGLAGVEDTQYF
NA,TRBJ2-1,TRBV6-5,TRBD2,TGTGCCAGCAGCTCAGGACTAGCGCCATACAATGAGCAGTTCTTC,CASSSGLAPYNEQFF
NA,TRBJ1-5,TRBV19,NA,TGTGCCAGTACCCGCCCGACGGGAGGATTTAATCAGCCCCAGCATTTT,CASTRPTGGFNQPQHF
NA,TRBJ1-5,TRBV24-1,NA,TGTGCCACCAGGACCCCCCACGGGCAGCCCCAGCATTTT,CATRTPHGQPQHF
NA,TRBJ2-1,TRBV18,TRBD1,TGTGCCAGCTCCCGGGACAGGGATGCTTCCTACAATGAGCAGTTCTTC,CASSRDRDASYNEQFF
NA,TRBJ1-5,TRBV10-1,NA,TGCGCCAGCAGTGAGGGGGGCGATCAGCCCCAGCATTTT,CASSEGGDQPQHF
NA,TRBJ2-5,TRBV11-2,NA,TGTGCCAGCAGCCGAGTGAGTGAGACCCAGTACTTC,CASSRVSETQYF
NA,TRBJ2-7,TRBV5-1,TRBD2,TGCGCCAGCAGCACGGGACTAGCGGGGGCCTTAGAGCAGTACTTC,CASSTGLAGALEQYF
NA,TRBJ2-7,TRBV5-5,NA,TGTGCCAGCAGCTACGGGTCTTCCCTTTCCTACGAGCAGTACTTC,CASSYGSSLSYEQYF
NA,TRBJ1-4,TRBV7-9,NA,TGTGCCAGCAGCTCCGGGCGGGCTAATGAAAAACTGTTTTTT,CASSSGRANEKLFF
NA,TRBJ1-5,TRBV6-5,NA,TGTGCCAGCAGCGACTGGGACCAGCATTTT,CASSDWDQHF
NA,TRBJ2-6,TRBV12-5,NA,TGTGCTAGTGGTTCATGTATCTCCGGGGCCAACGTCCTGACTTTC,CASGSCISGANVLTF
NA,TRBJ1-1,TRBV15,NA,TGTGCCACCAGCCCGAGCCCTCGTCTGCCGGCCGCTGAAGCTTTCTTT,CATSPSPRLPAAEAFF
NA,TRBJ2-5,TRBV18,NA,TGTGCCAGCTCACCACCCCTTGTGGGAGAGACCCAGTACTTC,CASSPPLVGETQYF
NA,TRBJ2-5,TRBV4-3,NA,TGCGCCAGCAGCCATAACTTAGGGGGATCGGAGACCCAGTACTTC,CASSHNLGGSETQYF
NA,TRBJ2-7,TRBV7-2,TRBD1,TGTGCCAGCAGCCAACGACAGGGCCCCTACGAGCAGTACTTC,CASSQRQGPYEQYF
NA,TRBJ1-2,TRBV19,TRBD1,TGTGCCAGTAGTATCCTGGGACAGGGGGCAGGGGGCTACACCTTC,CASSILGQGAGGYTF